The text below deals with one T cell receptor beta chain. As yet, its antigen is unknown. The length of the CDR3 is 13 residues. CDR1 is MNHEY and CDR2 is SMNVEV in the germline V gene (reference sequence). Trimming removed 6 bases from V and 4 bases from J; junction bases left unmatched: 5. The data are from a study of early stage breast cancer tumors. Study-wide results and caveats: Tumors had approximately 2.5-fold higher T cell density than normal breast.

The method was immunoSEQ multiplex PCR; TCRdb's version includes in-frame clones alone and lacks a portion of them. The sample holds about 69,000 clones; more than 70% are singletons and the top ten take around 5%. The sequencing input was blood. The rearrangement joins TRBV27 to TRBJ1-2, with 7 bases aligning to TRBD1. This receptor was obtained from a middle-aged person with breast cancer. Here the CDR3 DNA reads TGTGCCAGCAGGTCGGGACAGACCTATGGCTACACCTTC. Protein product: CASRSGQTYGYTF.